These 18 T cell receptor beta chains were sequenced from one sample in a study of identical twins. TCRdb reprocessed the 5' RACE reads with MiXCR, giving one entry per CDR3 protein. The sample contains approximately 700,000 distinct CDR3 sequences, about 18% of which appear only once. The same sample was also used in a study of T cells expressing NK-cell markers.

What was sequenced was PBMCs. The receptors originated from a woman in her late teens or twenties in good health.

A few counts support this clonotype. The chain uses TRBV2 and TRBJ1-5; D may be TRBD1 (5 bases). Trimming left V 3 bases short and J 0 bases short, with 9 bases between. Germline CDR1 reads SNHLY; CDR2 reads FYNNEI. The CDR3 is 15 amino acids. CDR3 region: CASSEGGFSNQPQHF. The DNA for the CDR3 is TGTGCCAGCAGTGAGGGGGGATTTAGCAATCAGCCCCAGCATTTT.

This clonotype was seen ten or more times. The CDR3 nucleotides are TGTGCCAGCAGCCAATTGGACGGGCTGGGCTACACCTTC. Its protein is CASSQLDGLGYTF. This rearrangement joins TRBV3-1 to TRBJ1-2, with D hard to call. The CDR3 has 13 amino acids. Trimming took off 2 bases at V and 8 bases at J, with 12 bases between the two ends. The germline gives CDR1 LGHDT, CDR2 YNNKEL (reference sequence).

V usage is TRBV5-1 and J usage is TRBJ2-7; D call uncertain. CDR3 length: 14 amino acids. Germline V gene lookup returns CDR1 SGHRS and CDR2 YFSETQ. Trimming cost V 4 bases and J 3 bases, with 14 bases left between them. The CDR3 protein is CASSKDRASYEQYF. The CDR3 DNA reads TGCGCCAGCAGCAAGGACCGAGCCAGCTACGAGCAGTACTTC.

This clonotype showed up just a few times. This chain joins TRBV20-1 and TRBJ1-5; D possibly corresponds to TRBD1 (5 bases). Trimming pared 1 base from V and 9 bases from J, leaving 16 bases between. Germline V gene lookup returns CDR1 DFQATT and CDR2 SNEGSKA (reference sequence). The CDR3 runs 14 residues. CDR3 coding DNA: TGCAGTGCTAGAGGCCCCGCAGGGTCCGGGCCCCAGCATTTT. Translated: CSARGPAGSGPQHF.

V usage is TRBV12-3 or TRBV12-4 and J usage is TRBJ2-1; D possibly corresponds to TRBD2 (6 bases). The CDR3 covers 14 residues. The ends were cut back, 2 bases at V and 7 bases at J, with 12 bases in the middle. The CDR3 region is CASSLKGAGNEQFF. The DNA for the CDR3 is TGTGCCAGCAGTTTAAAAGGGGCGGGAAATGAGCAGTTCTTC.

J is TRBJ1-5 and V is TRBV12-3 or TRBV12-4, with 8 bases fitting TRBD1. The CDR3 extends over 15 amino acids. Germline trimming cut 7 bases from V and 7 bases from J; bases unmatched to any gene: 12. The CDR3 sequence is CASTAQGGLGQPQHF. DNA for the CDR3: TGTGCCAGCACCGCACAGGGGGGGTTAGGGCAGCCCCAGCATTTT.

There are many counts of this clonotype. V is TRBV20-1 and J is TRBJ2-1; TRBD2 matches at 13 bases. V was pared by 2 bases and J by 0 bases, with 1 base of the junction left unmatched. Germline CDR1 reads DFQATT; CDR2 reads SNEGSKA (reference sequence). The CDR3 consists of 16 residues. CDR3 coding DNA: TGCAGTGCTAGAAGGACTAGCGGGAGCTCCTACAATGAGCAGTTCTTC. The encoded protein is CSARRTSGSSYNEQFF.

This clonotype was picked up a small number of times. This rearrangement joins TRBV20-1 to TRBJ1-1; no firm D call. Germline lookup yields CDR1 DFQATT and CDR2 SNEGSKA (reference sequence). V was shortened by 7 bases and J by 0 bases, with 12 bases between the two germline ends. The CDR3 length is 13 residues. In DNA, the CDR3 is TGCAGTGGCCGGGTAAGCGTGAACACTGAAGCTTTCTTT. Encoded protein: CSGRVSVNTEAFF.

The chain couples TRBV10-3 to TRBJ2-1, with 9 bases matching TRBD1. Trimming took 7 bases from V and 6 from J; bases not matched to a gene: 10. CDR3 length equals 15 residues. Germline V gives CDR1 ENHRY, CDR2 SYGVKD. The CDR3 sequence: CAINPGQGRGNEQFF. For the CDR3, the DNA is TGTGCCATCAACCCGGGACAGGGTAGAGGCAATGAGCAGTTCTTC.

The chain has TRBV5-6 and TRBJ2-7, with D hard to call. The CDR3 totals 16 residues. V was trimmed by 3 bases and J by 3 bases, leaving 19 bases between them. Germline CDR1 and CDR2: SGHDT and YYEEEE. CDR3 nucleotides: TGTGCCAGCAGCTCTAGGTCTCGGCGGACCTTCTACGAGCAGTACTTC. Encoded protein: CASSSRSRRTFYEQYF.

V is TRBV6-4 and J is TRBJ2-1; 14 bases align to TRBD2. Unmatched junction bases numbered 16, after V lost 11 bases and J lost 1 base. Per germline, CDR1 MRHNA and CDR2 SNTAGT. This CDR3 has 19 amino acids. The CDR3 sequence is CAFSRRGLAGEGSYNEQFF. The CDR3 nucleotides read TGTGCCTTCAGCCGGCGGGGACTAGCGGGAGAGGGTTCCTACAATGAGCAGTTCTTC.

J is TRBJ2-7 and V is TRBV7-2; D is uncertain. CDR1 and CDR2 from the germline V gene are SGHTA and FQGNSA. The CDR3 has 12 residues. Trimming shortened V by 5 bases and J by 2 bases, and 7 bases separated the two germline ends. The CDR3 DNA follows: TGTGCCAGCAGCACGGCAGCCTACGAGCAGTACTTC. Amino acid sequence: CASSTAAYEQYF.

CDR3 bases: TGTGCCAGCTCACGAAGCGGGGACCCCTACGAGCAGTACTTC. Amino acid sequence: CASSRSGDPYEQYF. The chain has TRBV18 and TRBJ2-7, with TRBD2 matching 7 bases. Trimming removed 4 bases from V and 2 bases from J; junction bases left unmatched: 5. The germline V gene encodes CDR1 KGHSH and CDR2 LQKENI. The CDR3 length is 14 residues.

This clonotype was seen many times. The V call is TRBV25-1, the J call TRBJ2-2; perhaps D is TRBD1 or TRBD2 (6 bases each). V was clipped by 10 bases and J by 6 bases, with 15 bases between them. Germline loops: CDR1 MGHDK, CDR2 SYGVNS. CDR3 length: 13 residues. The CDR3 region has the DNA TGTGCCACCCAATGGGGGGCCGCCGGGGAGCTGTTTTTT. Translating gives CATQWGAAGELFF.

This clonotype has only a few counts. The chain has TRBV9 and TRBJ1-2; possible D gene TRBD1, 6 bases. Germline V lookup: CDR1 SGDLS, CDR2 YYNGEE. Trimming took 3 bases from V and 7 from J, leaving 19 bases between them. This CDR3 region has 15 residues. The CDR3 reads CASSGRQAFTSGYTF. CDR3 nucleotides: TGTGCCAGCAGCGGACGACAGGCTTTCACTTCTGGCTACACCTTC. The full variable domain, with the rest looked up from reference TRBV9 and TRBJ1-2, is DSGVTQTPKHLITATGQRVTLRCSPRSGDLSVYWYQQSLDQGLQFLIQYYNGEERAKGNILERFSAQQFPDLHSELNLSSLELGDSALYFCASSGRQAFTSGYTFGSGTRLTVV.

This clonotype was seen only a few times. The genes are TRBV12-3 or TRBV12-4 and TRBJ2-4, with 8 bases lining up with TRBD2. This CDR3 has 14 residues. Trimming at V came to 2 bases and at J to 7 bases, leaving 4 bases not matched to a gene. The CDR3 region has the DNA TGTGCCAGCAGTTTAACCGGGAGGGGGAACATTCAGTACTTC. This gives the protein CASSLTGRGNIQYF.

This clonotype was counted only a few times. The chain joins TRBV20-1 to TRBJ2-7; no definite D call. V lost 4 bases and J 2 bases, leaving 9 bases between the germline ends. The CDR3 extends over 12 amino acids. Germline values: CDR1 DFQATT, CDR2 SNEGSKA (reference sequence). The CDR3 sequence is CSAMQVTYEQYF. The DNA for the CDR3 is TGCAGTGCTATGCAAGTGACCTACGAGCAGTACTTC.

The chain joins TRBV6-1 to TRBJ2-1, with 8 bases aligning to TRBD2. The V gene's germline CDR1 is MNHNS and CDR2 SASEGT. CDR3 length: 14 amino acids. The V gene end was trimmed by 6 bases and the J gene end by 14 bases; junction bases not matched to a gene: 15. Here the CDR3 DNA reads TGTGCCAGCAGAATTAGTCGCGGGGGGCGCAGGGAGTTCTTC. This gives the protein CASRISRGGRREFF.